This T cell receptor (beta chain) is from a study of blood T cell repertoires in COVID-19. Between the trimmed V and J ends, which lost 1 base and 9 bases, there was a span of 14 bases. CDR1 is SGHTS, CDR2 YDEGEE, per germline. The CDR3 runs to 14 residues. Sequencing used immunoSEQ multiplex PCR; TCRdb keeps in-frame clones, though not all of them. This sample has a few hundred thousand clones, with 70% to 90% found just once. The study recruited people aged roughly 18 to 89 years across approximately 25 US areas. Cohort assignment relied on participant-reported clinical history. Before being deemed recovered, Cohort 3 donors had two negative PCRs, clearance, or symptom resolution.

The specimen sequenced was PBMCs or T cells enriched from blood (not recorded which). The chain uses TRBV5-8 and TRBJ1-5, with D unclear. This clonotype was obtained from a young woman who had recovered from COVID-19. CDR3: CASSLFTWERPQHF. The CDR3 coding sequence is TGTGCCAGCAGCTTGTTCACATGGGAGAGGCCCCAGCATTTT.